The rows below give T cell receptor beta chains drawn from one sample of a study of T cells in Graves' hyperthyroidism and ophthalmopathy. TCRdb passed the multiplex PCR reads through MiXCR, listing each CDR3 protein once. The sample comprises around 350,000 distinct CDR3 sequences, 15% to 20% of which are singletons, and roughly 3.5% rests with the top ten. The sequencing input was blood. These receptors were obtained from a woman between 18 and 29 years old with Graves' hyperthyroidism. Each CDR3 is given without its conserved first and last residue.

j_call	v_call	cdr3_length	cdr3_aa
TRBJ2-7	TRBV6-2/TRBV6-3	11	ASSYSDRASEY
TRBJ2-7	TRBV2	13	ASSSGQAYPYEQY
TRBJ1-5	TRBV6-2/TRBV6-3	15	ASSTWTGSFGNQPQH
TRBJ2-7	TRBV20-1	12	SASDRGPAYEQY
TRBJ2-6	TRBV6-1	17	ARSQPGLADYSGANVLS
TRBJ1-2	TRBV6-4	14	ASSDSRGGPVGGYT
TRBJ1-2	TRBV28	13	ASSIGGQARYGYT
TRBJ1-3	TRBV4-1	13	ASSLRAGAGNTIY
TRBJ2-1	TRBV7-6	9	ASSPGNEQF
TRBJ1-2	TRBV7-3	12	ATPREYRYYGYT
TRBJ1-2	TRBV27	11	ASSLGRAYGYT
TRBJ1-1	TRBV15	12	ATSRRGAGTEAF
TRBJ1-4	TRBV2	12	ASNTRATNEKLF
TRBJ2-7	TRBV6-1	11	ASSGLLAYEQY
TRBJ2-7	TRBV20-1	12	SARDLGQTYEQY
TRBJ2-7	TRBV6-5	13	ASSYSWDKHYEQY
TRBJ2-4	TRBV4-1	13	ASSQERGAKNIQY
TRBJ2-2	TRBV20-1	9	SASLSGELF
TRBJ2-5	TRBV6-2/TRBV6-3	12	ASSYHRGTETQY
TRBJ1-2	TRBV15	11	ATSSLRRYGYT
TRBJ2-7	TRBV5-1	13	ASSLDPGVVYEQY
TRBJ2-7	TRBV6-5	13	ASSYTDRGFYEQY